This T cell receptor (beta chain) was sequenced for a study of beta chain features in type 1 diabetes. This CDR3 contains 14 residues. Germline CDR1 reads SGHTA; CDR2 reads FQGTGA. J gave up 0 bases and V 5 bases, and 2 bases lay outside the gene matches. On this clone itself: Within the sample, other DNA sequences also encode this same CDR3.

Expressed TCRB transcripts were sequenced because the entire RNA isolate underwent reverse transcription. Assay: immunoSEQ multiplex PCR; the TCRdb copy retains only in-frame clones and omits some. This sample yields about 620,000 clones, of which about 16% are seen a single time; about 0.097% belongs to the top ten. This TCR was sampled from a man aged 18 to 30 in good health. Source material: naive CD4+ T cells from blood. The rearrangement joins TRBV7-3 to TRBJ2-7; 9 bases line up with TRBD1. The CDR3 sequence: CASSPDRGSYEQYF. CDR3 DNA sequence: TGTGCCAGCAGCCCGGACAGGGGCTCCTACGAGCAGTACTTC. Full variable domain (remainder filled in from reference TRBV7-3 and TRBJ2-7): GAGVSQTPSNKVTEKGKYVELRCDPISGHTALYWYRQSLGQGPEFLIYFQGTGAADDSGLPNDRFFAVRPEGSVSTLKIQRTERGDSAVYLCASSPDRGSYEQYFGPGTRLTVT.